The 17 T cell receptor beta chains in this list originate from one sample, sequenced in a study of blood T cell repertoires in COVID-19. Produced via immunoSEQ multiplex PCR; TCRdb's table is partial and in-frame only. This table has under 150,000 clones, 88% appearing once. Sequenced input: peripheral blood. Every receptor here comes from a man between 45 and 60 years old with active or convalescent COVID-19.

The J gene is TRBJ1-6, the V gene TRBV10-3, with D uncertain. There are 13 residues in the CDR3. Trimming shortened V by 4 bases and J by 6 bases, and 7 bases separated the two germline ends. CDR1 and CDR2 (germline): ENHRY, SYGVKD. The CDR3 coding sequence is TGTGCCATCAGTGGAGCTACTAATTCACCCCTCCACTTT. Its translation is CAISGATNSPLHF.

This chain connects TRBV7-8 to TRBJ2-5; D perhaps matches TRBD1 (7 bases). Germline V gene data show CDR1 as SGHVS and CDR2 as FQNEAQ. The CDR3 loop spans 15 amino acids. V was trimmed by 1 base and J by 4 bases, leaving 13 bases between them. The CDR3 DNA follows: TGTGCCAGCAGCTTAGGGCAGGGGGGTGGAGAGACCCAGTACTTC. It codes for CASSLGQGGGETQYF.

V usage is TRBV27 and J usage is TRBJ1-2, with D unresolved. This CDR3 contains 14 residues. The germline CDR1 and CDR2 sequences are MNHEY and SMNVEV (reference sequence). V was trimmed by 6 bases and J by 2 bases, leaving 13 bases between them. The DNA of the CDR3 is TGTGCCAGCAGCGCCGCGGGGTGGAACTATGGCTACACCTTC. Translated, it gives CASSAAGWNYGYTF.

The J gene is TRBJ1-3, the V gene TRBV6-5, with 8 bases identical to TRBD1. Germline-derived CDR1 and CDR2 are MNHEY and SVGAGI. J lost 0 bases, V lost 4 bases, and 2 bases had no gene match. The CDR3 is 15 amino acids. The chain's CDR3 is CASSLDRASGNTIYF. CDR3 DNA: TGTGCCAGCAGTTTGGACAGGGCCTCTGGAAACACCATATATTTT.

This clone was found once. This chain links TRBV24-1 with TRBJ2-2, with D possibly matching TRBD2 (5 bases). Between the trimmed V and J ends, which lost 4 bases and 4 bases, there was a span of 15 bases. The CDR3 is 16 residues long. Germline-derived CDR1 and CDR2 are KGHDR and SFDVKD. CDR3 region: CATSETTPGVTGELFF. The CDR3 nucleotides read TGTGCCACCAGTGAAACGACCCCCGGGGTCACCGGGGAGCTGTTTTTT.

The chain uses TRBV19 and TRBJ2-1, with a weak D call TRBD2 (7 bases). Germline loops: CDR1 LNHDA, CDR2 SQIVND (reference sequence). The V and J ends lost 7 bases and 6 bases respectively, with 19 bases between them. The CDR3 is 15 residues long. CDR3 amino acids: CASTSWGGRTNEQFF. The DNA for the CDR3 is TGTGCCAGTACCTCCTGGGGGGGGCGGACCAATGAGCAGTTCTTC.

The chain uses TRBV28 and TRBJ2-3, with TRBD2 matching 7 bases. The ends lost 7 bases at V and 4 bases at J; junction bases unmatched: 5. CDR1 is MDHEN, CDR2 SYDVKM, per germline. The CDR3 spans 13 residues. CDR3 sequence: CASIEGRADTQYF. CDR3 sequence (DNA): TGTGCCAGCATTGAAGGGAGGGCAGATACGCAGTATTTT.

The CDR3 region has the DNA TGTGCCAGCAGCTTACAGGGAGGGAGGAACAAAAACATTCAGTACTTC. It is translated as CASSLQGGRNKNIQYF. The chain joins TRBV7-2 to TRBJ2-4; 7 nucleotides line up with TRBD2. CDR1 SGHTA and CDR2 FQGNSA come from the germline V gene. J lost 3 bases, V lost 2 bases, and 7 bases had no gene match. This CDR3 contains 16 residues.

The V call is TRBV6-2 or TRBV6-3, the J call TRBJ2-4; D is perhaps TRBD2 (6 bases). Trimming left V 5 bases short and J 11 bases short, with 19 bases between. Germline assignment: CDR1 MNHEY and CDR2 SVGEGT. The CDR3 extends over 14 amino acids. Here the CDR3 reads CASSPRAGWFVQYF. CDR3 sequence (DNA): TGTGCCAGCAGTCCCCGGGCGGGATGGTTTGTTCAGTACTTC.

V gene TRBV29-1 combines with J gene TRBJ2-1, with 8 bases identical to TRBD1. V gave up 4 bases and J gave up 7 bases; unmatched junction bases: 9. Germline assignment: CDR1 SQVTM and CDR2 ANQGSEA. The CDR3 has 14 amino acids. The CDR3: CSVAGQVVRNEQFF. Here the CDR3 DNA reads TGCAGCGTTGCGGGACAGGTTGTACGAAATGAGCAGTTCTTC.

The chain links TRBV27 to TRBJ2-7; 8 bases align to TRBD1. J gave up 4 bases and V 6 bases, and 8 bases lay outside the gene matches. The germline gives CDR1 MNHEY, CDR2 SMNVEV (reference sequence). CDR3 length equals 14 residues. The DNA for the CDR3 is TGTGCCAGCAGGGCAGGGGGCTCCGGATACGAGCAGTACTTC. Amino acid sequence: CASRAGGSGYEQYF.

This sequence joins TRBV5-1 and TRBJ2-2; tentatively, D is TRBD2 (5 bases). Germline values: CDR1 SGHRS, CDR2 YFSETQ. V dropped 4 bases and J dropped 4 bases, with 20 bases sitting between them. This CDR3 has 17 amino acids. The CDR3 loop is CASSPQWTEGGTGELFF. The CDR3 coding sequence is TGCGCCAGCAGCCCACAATGGACTGAGGGTGGCACCGGGGAGCTGTTTTTT.

The CDR3 is CASLPNRGGASGNTIYF. The CDR3 DNA sequence: TGTGCCAGCTTACCCAACAGAGGAGGGGCCTCTGGAAACACCATATATTTT. This rearrangement joins TRBV19 to TRBJ1-3; D may be TRBD1 (5 bases). V lost 9 bases, J lost 0 bases, and 21 bases lay in between. CDR1 and CDR2 (germline): LNHDA, SQIVND (reference sequence). The CDR3 is made up of 17 amino acids.

This clone has just one count. The chain carries TRBV6-5 and TRBJ1-3, with D unresolved. The CDR3 has 14 residues. Germline CDR1 is MNHEY and CDR2 is SVGAGI. V lost 0 bases to trimming and J lost 1 base, with 4 bases between them. CDR3 in DNA: TGTGCCAGCAGTTACTCAGAGTCTGGAAACACCATATATTTT. It codes for CASSYSESGNTIYF.

CDR3 sequence (DNA): TGCGCCAGCAGCTTGGCCGGGGGCCAAGAGACCCAGTACTTC. It specifies CASSLAGGQETQYF. The rearrangement links TRBV5-1 to TRBJ2-5; a weak D match, TRBD2 (6 bases). Germline CDR1 SGHRS, CDR2 YFSETQ. The CDR3 sequence is 14 residues long. V gave up 0 bases and J gave up 1 base, with 7 bases separating them.

The chain is built from TRBV4-2 and TRBJ2-7; 7 nucleotides line up with TRBD2. Germline-derived CDR1 and CDR2 are LGHNA and YNFKEQ. This CDR3 has 17 amino acids. V gave up 0 bases and J gave up 0 bases; unmatched junction bases: 8. The CDR3: CASSQEGWSGNSYEQYF. CDR3 in DNA: TGTGCCAGCAGCCAAGAAGGATGGAGCGGGAACTCCTACGAGCAGTACTTC.

The chain links TRBV7-9 to TRBJ1-1; 7 nucleotides line up with TRBD1. Looked up from germline, CDR1 is SEHNR and CDR2 is FQNEAQ (reference sequence). The V segment lost 3 bases and the J segment 3 bases; nucleotides outside the gene matches: 7. The CDR3 length is 15 residues. The CDR3, as DNA: TGTGCCAGCAGCTTTGGCGACAGGGCGGACACTGAAGCTTTCTTT. This sequence encodes CASSFGDRADTEAFF.